Listed here are 2 T cell receptor beta chains from one sample, sequenced in a study of human T cells and chemical hapten exposure. TCRdb re-derived calls from the RACE reads in MiXCR, one entry per CDR3 protein. Among tens of thousands of distinct CDR3 sequences listed, 10% to 11% were seen once. Sample time point: pre-sensitization, week 0. Specified treatment: therapeutic diphenylcyclopropenone sensitization with weekly scalp DPC. The source was whole blood, collected in connection with sensitization to the hapten diphenylcyclopropenone (DPC). These receptors originate from a woman in her 50s with alopecia areata. Some clones in this sample may be carry-over from other donors' samples.

This chain connects TRBV7-9 to TRBJ2-5; 12 bases map to TRBD2. The CDR3 is 15 amino acids. CDR1 is SEHNR, CDR2 FQNEAQ, per germline (reference sequence). The ends lost 5 bases at V and 6 bases at J; junction bases unmatched: 7. The CDR3 DNA reads TGTGCCAGCAGCCCTAGCGGGGGGGCCTCGAAGACCCAGTACTTC. Translated: CASSPSGGASKTQYF.

This clonotype was counted between two and nine times. The V gene is TRBV2, the J gene TRBJ1-4; D is possibly TRBD1 (5 bases). Looked up from germline, CDR1 is SNHLY and CDR2 is FYNNEI. The germline V and J ends were trimmed by 6 bases and 3 bases, with 14 bases remaining between them. This CDR3 region has 15 residues. DNA for the CDR3: TGTGCCAGCAGGAGGGACCAGAGGGCTAATGAAAAACTGTTTTTT. Translating it yields CASRRDQRANEKLFF.